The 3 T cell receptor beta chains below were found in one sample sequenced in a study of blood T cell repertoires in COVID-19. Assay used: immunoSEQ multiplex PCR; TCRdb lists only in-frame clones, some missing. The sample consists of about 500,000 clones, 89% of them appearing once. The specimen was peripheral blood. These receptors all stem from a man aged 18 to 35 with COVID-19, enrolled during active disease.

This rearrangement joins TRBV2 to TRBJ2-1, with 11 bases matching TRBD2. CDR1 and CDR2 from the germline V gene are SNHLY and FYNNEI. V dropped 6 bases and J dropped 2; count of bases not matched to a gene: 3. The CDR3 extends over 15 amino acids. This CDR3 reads CASRSSGGAYNEQFF. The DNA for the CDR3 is TGTGCCAGCAGAAGTAGCGGGGGGGCCTACAATGAGCAGTTCTTC.

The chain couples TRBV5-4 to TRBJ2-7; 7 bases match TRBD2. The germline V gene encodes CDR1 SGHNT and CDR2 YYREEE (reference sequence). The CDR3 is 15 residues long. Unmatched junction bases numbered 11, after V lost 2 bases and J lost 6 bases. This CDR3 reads CASSLELAGRGEQYF. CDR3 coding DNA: TGTGCCAGCAGCTTAGAACTAGCTGGGAGGGGCGAGCAGTACTTC.

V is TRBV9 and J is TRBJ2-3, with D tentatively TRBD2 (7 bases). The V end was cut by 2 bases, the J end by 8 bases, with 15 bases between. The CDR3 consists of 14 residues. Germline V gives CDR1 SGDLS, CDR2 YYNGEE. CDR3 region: CASSVGGGASTQYF. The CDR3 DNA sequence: TGTGCCAGCAGCGTGGGTGGGGGGGCATCTACGCAGTATTTT.